This T cell receptor (beta chain) was profiled in a study of cytomegalovirus exposure and HLA in healthy donors. Vbeta (60) and Jbeta (13) primers were used in the PCR. Clones were sequenced by immunoSEQ multiplex PCR, and TCRdb holds only the in-frame ones, with some missing. The sample consists of approximately 40,000 clones, approximately 66% of them appearing once. Trimming shortened V by 2 bases and J by 1 base, and 9 bases separated the two germline ends. Looked up from germline, CDR1 is MNHEY and CDR2 is SVGAGI. The CDR3 is 15 residues long. This TCR came from a man aged 50 or older in good health and CMV-seropositive. This chain connects TRBV6-5 to TRBJ1-3, with a possible D match to TRBD1 (6 bases). Material: PBMCs. For the CDR3, the DNA is TGTGCCAGCAGTTACCAGGACAGTTCTGGAAACACCATATATTTT. Its protein is CASSYQDSSGNTIYF.